Detailed here is one T cell receptor (beta chain). Its antigen remains unknown. Samples underwent the assay at deep level. The method was immunoSEQ multiplex PCR; TCRdb's version includes in-frame clones alone and lacks a portion of them. The sample holds about 2.4 million clones, roughly 93% seen once. The entry originates in a study of shared clonotypes between healthy human individuals. Study observations and caveats: Generally, estimated richness proved larger in naive subsets than it did in memory subsets. Some naive CD4 clonotypes, around 5%, turned up in common across several donors.

The V end lost 4 bases, the J end lost 4 bases, and 13 bases lay between the germline ends. The CDR3 is made up of 14 amino acids. CDR1 is SGHTS, CDR2 YDEGEE, per germline. Healthy adults negative for HIV, lacking recent acute infections or vaccinations, served as donors. The sequence was collected from a man aged 18 to 35 in good health. Some clones in this sample may be carry-over from other donors' samples. The source material was naive CD4+ T cells from PBMCs. Subset of the sample: CD45RA+ positively selected. The rearrangement links TRBV5-8 to TRBJ2-3; D might be TRBD2 (6 bases). The CDR3 spells CASSRDGGSDTQYF. CDR3 DNA: TGTGCCAGCAGCCGGGATGGGGGGTCAGATACGCAGTATTTT.